Listed below are T cell receptor beta chains from one sample, sequenced in a study of cytomegalovirus exposure and HLA in healthy donors. Clones were read by immunoSEQ multiplex PCR, and TCRdb kept only the in-frame ones, dropping some. In the table there are about 150,000 clones, 60% to 80% of which are singletons. The sample consisted of PBMCs. These receptors were obtained from a male donor in good health and CMV-seronegative. CDR3s include the opening cysteine and the closing phenylalanine or tryptophan. Each record gives: CDR3 length, J gene, V gene, CDR3 protein.

>15|TRBJ1-4|TRBV7-2
CASSSISGGNEKLLF
>15|TRBJ1-3|TRBV4-1
CASSQEGGSAYTIYF
>19|TRBJ1-3|TRBV11-2
CASSLAVQQGPFSGNTIYF
>16|TRBJ2-7|TRBV5-1
CASSWDLAGGSYEQYF
>15|TRBJ2-7|TRBV28
CASSLRPQGLGEQYF
>14|TRBJ2-7|TRBV5-1
CASSSRDRDYEQYF
>13|TRBJ1-1|TRBV6-6
CASTGQMNTEAFF
>15|TRBJ1-1|TRBV19
CASSIGPGVGTEAFF
>15|TRBJ2-1|TRBV27
CASSSPGIGYNEQFF
>13|TRBJ1-2|TRBV6-5
CASSSDRDYGYTF
>17|TRBJ2-6|TRBV30
CACRLDRGFPGANVLTF
>11|TRBJ1-4|TRBV6-5
CASMGRGELFF
>15|TRBJ2-1|TRBV2
CASSERASGYNEQFF
>14|TRBJ1-6|TRBV5-6
CASSRDRLNSPLHF
>15|TRBJ2-3|TRBV19
CASSIKGARTDTQYF
>14|TRBJ2-7|TRBV10-2
CASSSLAGRSEQYF
>12|TRBJ2-5|TRBV28
CATTGGAFTQYF
>14|TRBJ1-3|TRBV7-3
CASSKGGSGNTIYF
>14|TRBJ1-5|TRBV6-1
CASTIRGGSQPQHF
>16|TRBJ2-1|TRBV5-1
CASSLRQGSSYNEQFF
>14|TRBJ2-1|TRBV6-5
CASFRGGFNNEQFF
>14|TRBJ2-7|TRBV21-1
CASSRFKQGIGQYF
>15|TRBJ2-1|TRBV10-3
CAISDTSGPNNEQFF
>15|TRBJ2-3|TRBV5-1
CASSGSGQRTDTQYF
>11|TRBJ2-1|TRBV7-9
CASSLELEQFF
>15|TRBJ1-6|TRBV6-1
CAAVRGIEADSPLHF
>14|TRBJ2-7|TRBV5-6
CASSLLAASYEQYF
>15|TRBJ2-7|TRBV5-6
CASSARDYYSYEQYF
>15|TRBJ2-7|TRBV11-3
CASSLASGSSYEQYF
>16|TRBJ2-7|TRBV4-3
CASSQEAGKGYYEQYF
>12|TRBJ2-7|TRBV29-1
CSAKTGVHEQYF
>14|TRBJ2-7|TRBV5-4
CASSLETGGGEQYF
>11|TRBJ2-7|TRBV20-1
CSATRDYEQYF
>13|TRBJ1-1|TRBV18
CASSPSGAAEAFF
>15|TRBJ1-1|TRBV5-1
CASSGLTGKNTEAFF
>16|TRBJ1-1|TRBV5-1
CASSQGGGSLSTEAFF
>15|TRBJ2-7|TRBV7-9
CASSLRGSTLNEQYF
>16|TRBJ1-5|TRBV2
CASSERLGTGNQPQHF
>14|TRBJ2-7|TRBV21-1
CASNRDRVDYEQYF
>13|TRBJ1-2|TRBV29-1
CSVDIAEIYGYTF
>13|TRBJ2-1|TRBV5-6
CASSLDSYNEQFF
>17|TRBJ2-5|TRBV5-1
CASSLGGLAGGQETQYF
>15|TRBJ2-3|TRBV9
CASSGGTSGGDTQYF
>13|TRBJ2-2|TRBV14
CAGLAGAGGELFF
>12|TRBJ1-1|TRBV7-3
CASSYGGTEAFF
>11|TRBJ2-7|TRBV20-1
CSAGDLGEQYF
>14|TRBJ2-2|TRBV5-1
CASSLEPDTGELFF
>13|TRBJ1-1|TRBV29-1
CSVGTGVDTEAFF
>13|TRBJ1-2|TRBV5-1
CASSPDGIIGYTF
>13|TRBJ1-2|TRBV6-1
CASSDWTGYGYTF
>15|TRBJ2-1|TRBV7-2
CASSLAGSGRNEQFF
>16|TRBJ1-6|TRBV9
CASSIQESSYNSPLHF
>13|TRBJ2-1|TRBV6-5
CASSGDSFNEQFF